This T cell receptor beta chain was sequenced for a study of cytomegalovirus exposure and HLA in healthy donors. Study-wide background: A prior analysis found more than 90 million unique TCR beta sequences from 150 million to 200 million T cells.

Trimming cost V 8 bases and J 4 bases, with 14 bases left between them. The V gene's germline CDR1 is SNHLY and CDR2 FYNNEI. This CDR3 is 13 amino acids long. The PCR used 60 Vbeta and 13 Jbeta primers. Profiling relied on immunoSEQ multiplex PCR, and the TCRdb table lists in-frame clones only, not all of them. The sample includes 150,000 to 200,000 clones, about four fifths of them seen just once. Points from the study as a whole: In an earlier analysis, about 87% or about 30%: the productive usage of most TCR beta V segments. Several of the most significant clusters were apparently associated with common viral pathogens in a later analysis.

Healthy donors of bone marrow made up the group. This clone was recorded a few times. Antigen unknown. The chain recombines TRBV2 with TRBJ2-5; D is perhaps TRBD2 (5 bases). The sequence came from a girl under 18 in good health and CMV-seropositive. Sequencing was carried out using PBMCs. CDR3 amino acids: CASALEGRETQYF. The CDR3 DNA is TGTGCCAGCGCCCTCGAGGGAAGAGAGACCCAGTACTTC.